Shown below are 16 T cell receptor beta chains from a single sample sequenced in a study of blood T cell repertoires in COVID-19 (dated by TCRdb to about 2020). To prepare the library, the immunoSEQ multiplex PCR assay was applied. The table comes from immuneACCESS by way of TCRdb, which keeps in-frame sequences with V and J called. Part of the clones is missing from these tables; in studies checked, under half for an unresolved V gene and the rest for unknown reasons. The sample table shows around 300,000 clones, and approximately 86% are seen once. About an eighth of the sample is taken by the ten largest. Sequenced input: peripheral blood. The receptors were sampled from a woman between 70 and 85 years old with COVID-19, enrolled during active disease.

This chain joins TRBV4-1 and TRBJ1-2, with D possibly matching TRBD1 (5 bases). Trimming stripped 1 base from V and 1 base from J, with 10 bases between. The CDR3 totals 15 residues. In germline, CDR1 is MGHRA, CDR2 YSYEKL. The CDR3 DNA sequence: TGCGCCAGCAGCCAAGTCCCCCAGGGTAACTATGGCTACACCTTC. Translation gives CASSQVPQGNYGYTF.

This chain links TRBV9 with TRBJ1-4; unclear D gene. Between the trimmed V and J ends, which lost 3 bases and 6 bases, there was a span of 9 bases. Per germline, CDR1 SGDLS and CDR2 YYNGEE. The CDR3 has 13 residues. Written as DNA, the CDR3 is TGTGCCAGCAGCGGCCCGGAGGATGAAAAACTGTTTTTT. Residues: CASSGPEDEKLFF.

The V call is TRBV19, the J call TRBJ1-1; 8 nucleotides match TRBD1. The CDR3 has 15 residues. Germline lookup yields CDR1 LNHDA and CDR2 SQIVND (reference sequence). The J segment lost 3 bases and the V segment lost 5 bases, leaving 8 bases of the junction unmatched. CDR3 loop: CASSAHRGDHTEAFF. The CDR3 DNA sequence: TGTGCCAGTAGTGCTCACAGGGGGGATCACACTGAAGCTTTCTTT.

V and J are TRBV19 and TRBJ2-2, with 11 nucleotides matching TRBD2. The CDR3 totals 16 residues. Germline loops: CDR1 LNHDA, CDR2 SQIVND (reference sequence). J gave up 0 bases and V 6 bases, and 3 bases lay outside the gene matches. DNA for the CDR3: TGTGCCAGTAGGATACTAGCGGGGGCGAACACCGGGGAGCTGTTTTTT. The encoded protein is CASRILAGANTGELFF.

This chain joins TRBV7-9 and TRBJ1-2, with D possibly TRBD1 on 6 matching bases. Trimming cost V 4 bases and J 0 bases, with 15 bases left between them. CDR1 SEHNR and CDR2 FQNEAQ come from the germline V gene (reference sequence). The CDR3 length is 16 residues. The CDR3 loop reads CASSSFPRGTNYGYTF. The CDR3, as DNA: TGTGCCAGCAGCTCGTTTCCCAGGGGTACTAACTATGGCTACACCTTC.

A note on this clone: A much larger clone is a single base away; this may be a read error. In the same sample, other DNA sequences code for this CDR3. This CDR3 is CASSLAGGNTEAFF. The CDR3 DNA is TGTGCCAGCAGCTTAGCTGGGGGCAACACTGAAGCTTTCTTT. This rearrangement joins TRBV11-2 to TRBJ1-1; tentative D call: TRBD1 (6 bases). V was cut by 1 base and J by 2 bases, with 8 bases left in between. The CDR3 contains 14 residues. Germline V lookup: CDR1 SGHAT, CDR2 FQNNGV.

CDR3 in amino acids: CASSQDRGSETQYF. The CDR3 DNA sequence: TGTGCCAGCAGCCAGGACAGGGGGAGCGAGACCCAGTACTTC. This chain joins TRBV11-3 and TRBJ2-5; 10 bases map to TRBD1. This CDR3 region has 14 residues. In germline, CDR1 is SGHNT, CDR2 YENEEA. J lost 5 bases, V lost 5 bases, and 5 bases had no gene match.

This chain connects TRBV6-5 to TRBJ2-3; 11 positions agree with TRBD2. CDR1 and CDR2 from the germline V gene are MNHEY and SVGAGI. V gave up 4 bases and J gave up 4 bases; unmatched junction bases: 7. This CDR3 is built from 16 residues. In DNA form, the CDR3 reads TGTGCCAGCAGTTGGGCTAGCGGGGGGAGGTCAGATACGCAGTATTTT. Its protein product is CASSWASGGRSDTQYF.

The CDR3 DNA reads TGTGCCAGTAGCCAAGGGGGGCTAGCGGGGCTCAATGAGCAGTTCTTC. Translation: CASSQGGLAGLNEQFF. The chain employs TRBV19 and TRBJ2-1, with 9 nucleotides matching TRBD2. The CDR3 is 16 residues long. Germline loops: CDR1 LNHDA, CDR2 SQIVND (reference sequence). With 6 bases clipped from V and 6 bases from J, the junction kept 12 bases outside the gene matches.

V usage is TRBV5-8 and J usage is TRBJ1-4, with D unresolved. Trimming took 4 bases from V and 3 from J, leaving 10 bases between them. Germline V gives CDR1 SGHTS, CDR2 YDEGEE. This CDR3 is 14 amino acids long. As DNA, the CDR3 is TGTGCCAGCAGCCCGAGGGCGGCTAATGAAAAACTGTTTTTT. Translating it yields CASSPRAANEKLFF.

This chain links TRBV7-3 with TRBJ2-3, with D perhaps TRBD2 (7 bases). V was shortened by 5 bases and J by 6 bases, with 21 bases between the two germline ends. Germline V gives CDR1 SGHTA, CDR2 FQGTGA. The CDR3 covers 16 residues. DNA for the CDR3: TGTGCCAGCAGCCCAGAGGGAGGGGGGGCCTGGGATACGCAGTATTTT. This encodes CASSPEGGGAWDTQYF.

The chain couples TRBV7-3 to TRBJ2-1; TRBD2 might be the D (5 bases). Germline loops: CDR1 SGHTA, CDR2 FQGTGA. The CDR3 is made up of 13 amino acids. The V and J ends lost 3 bases and 4 bases respectively, with 7 bases between them. The CDR3 loop is CASSLTTYNEQFF. DNA of the CDR3: TGTGCCAGCAGCTTGACTACTTACAATGAGCAGTTCTTC.

The V gene is TRBV27, the J gene TRBJ2-6; the match to TRBD1 covers 9 bases. Looked up from germline, CDR1 is MNHEY and CDR2 is SMNVEV (reference sequence). J was trimmed by 4 bases and V by 5 bases; bases with no gene match: 3. There are 15 residues in the CDR3. The DNA for the CDR3 is TGTGCCAGCAGTCACAGGGGGCGAGGGGCCAACGTCCTGACTTTC. Translated: CASSHRGRGANVLTF.

The V and J genes are TRBV11-2 and TRBJ1-1; D is perhaps TRBD1 (6 bases). Germline assignment: CDR1 SGHAT and CDR2 FQNNGV. V lost 4 bases, J lost 1 base, and 19 bases lay in between. CDR3 length: 17 amino acids. CDR3 in DNA: TGTGCCAGCAGCTCCTCTTCTGAGAGGACAGAGAACACTGAAGCTTTCTTT. Amino acid sequence: CASSSSSERTENTEAFF.

The chain couples TRBV12-3 or TRBV12-4 to TRBJ2-7; D gene unclear. CDR3 length: 12 residues. Trimming cost V 8 bases and J 2 bases, with 10 bases left between them. CDR3 nucleotides: TGTGCCAGCGCCCGCACGGCCTACGAGCAGTACTTC. Residues: CASARTAYEQYF.

This clone was seen more than once but under ten times. This rearrangement joins TRBV7-8 to TRBJ2-5; 11 nucleotides agree with TRBD2. Per germline, CDR1 SGHVS and CDR2 FQNEAQ. Trimming removed 2 bases from V and 3 bases from J; junction bases left unmatched: 2. The CDR3 spans 15 residues. The CDR3 DNA reads as TGTGCCAGCAGCTTATATAGCGGGGGGGAAGAGACCCAGTACTTC. Encoded protein: CASSLYSGGEETQYF.